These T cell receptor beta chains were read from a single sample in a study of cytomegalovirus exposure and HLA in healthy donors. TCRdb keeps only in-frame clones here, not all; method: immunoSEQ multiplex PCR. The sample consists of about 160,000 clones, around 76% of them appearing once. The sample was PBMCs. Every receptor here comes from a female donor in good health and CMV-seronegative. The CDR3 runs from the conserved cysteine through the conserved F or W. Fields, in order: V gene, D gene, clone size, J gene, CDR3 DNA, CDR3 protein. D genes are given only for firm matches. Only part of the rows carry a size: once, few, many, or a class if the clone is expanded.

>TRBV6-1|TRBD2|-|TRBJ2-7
TGTGCCAGCAGTGGAACTGGGACTAGCGGAACCTACGAGCAGTACTTC
CASSGTGTSGTYEQYF
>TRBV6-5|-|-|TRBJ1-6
TGTGCCAGCAAAAGGACAGCACCCAATTCACCCCTCCACTTT
CASKRTAPNSPLHF
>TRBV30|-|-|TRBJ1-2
TGTGCCTGGAGTCGACCGGGGATTGCTAACTATGGCTACACCTTC
CAWSRPGIANYGYTF
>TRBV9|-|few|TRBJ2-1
TGTGCCAGCAGCGTGTTAGGGGCCAGCGACTACAATGAGCAGTTCTTC
CASSVLGASDYNEQFF
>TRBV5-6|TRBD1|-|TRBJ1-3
TGTGCCACCCAGTACAGGGGGCGCGGTGGAAACACCATATATTTT
CATQYRGRGGNTIYF
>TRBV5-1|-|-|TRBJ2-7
TGCGCCAGCAGCTTGGCCCAGGTGGGCACCTACGAGCAGTACTTC
CASSLAQVGTYEQYF
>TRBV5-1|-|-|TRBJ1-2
TGCGCCAGCAGCTTTGAGGGCCCGGATCATGGCTACACCTTC
CASSFEGPDHGYTF
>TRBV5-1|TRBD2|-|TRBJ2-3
TGCGCCAGCAGCTTGGAAGCTAGCGGGGTCCCAGATACGCAGTATTTT
CASSLEASGVPDTQYF
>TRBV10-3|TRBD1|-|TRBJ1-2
TGTGCCACCGTCGAGGGGGCTGGCTATGGCTACACCTTC
CATVEGAGYGYTF
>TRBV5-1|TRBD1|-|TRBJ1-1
TGCGCCAGCAGCTTGACAGGGGGAAACACTGAAGCTTTCTTT
CASSLTGGNTEAFF
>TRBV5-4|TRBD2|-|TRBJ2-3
TGTGCCAGCAGCCTCAGGACTAGCGGGGGCACAGATACGCAGTATTTT
CASSLRTSGGTDTQYF
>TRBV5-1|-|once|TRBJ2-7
TGCGCCAGCAGCTTGGGGGCTTTGGACGAGCAGTACTTC
CASSLGALDEQYF
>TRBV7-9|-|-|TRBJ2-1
TGTGCCAGCACCTCCGGGAACTTGGAGCAGTTCTTC
CASTSGNLEQFF
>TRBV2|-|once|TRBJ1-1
TGTGCCAGCAGTGACCGGGGAGAAGCCACTGAAGCTTTCTTT
CASSDRGEATEAFF
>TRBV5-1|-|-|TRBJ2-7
TGCGCCAGCAGCTTGGGGACTGGAGGGTACGAGCAGTACTTC
CASSLGTGGYEQYF
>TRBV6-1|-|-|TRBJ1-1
TGTGCCAGCAGTGAACGGGTGGGGGCTATTAACACTGAAGCTTTCTTT
CASSERVGAINTEAFF
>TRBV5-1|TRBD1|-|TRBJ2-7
TGCGCCAGCAGCCAACCCGACAGGGGCAGGTCCTACGAGCAGTACTTC
CASSQPDRGRSYEQYF
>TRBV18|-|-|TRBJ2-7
TGTGCCAGCTCACCGGTGGGAGGCGAGCAGTACTTC
CASSPVGGEQYF
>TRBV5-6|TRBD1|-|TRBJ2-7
TGTGCCAGCAGAACTACAGGGGCGAATTCCTACGAGCAGTACTTC
CASRTTGANSYEQYF
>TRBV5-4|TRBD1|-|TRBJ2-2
TGTGCCAGCAGCTTGAAGGACAGGTTCACCGGGGAGCTGTTTTTT
CASSLKDRFTGELFF
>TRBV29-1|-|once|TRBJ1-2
TGCAGCGTTGAAGGAGGTCGTGGGGGCTACACCTTC
CSVEGGRGGYTF
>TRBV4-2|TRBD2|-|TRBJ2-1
TGTGCCAGCAGCCGGGGGGGACCGACGGCCTACAATGAGCAGTTCTTC
CASSRGGPTAYNEQFF
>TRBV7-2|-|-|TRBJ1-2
TGTGCCAGCAGCTTAGAACCAGGGGAGGGGATCTACACCTTC
CASSLEPGEGIYTF
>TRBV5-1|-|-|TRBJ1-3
TGCGCCAGCAGCATACAAAACGCAGGGGACAACACCATATATTTT
CASSIQNAGDNTIYF
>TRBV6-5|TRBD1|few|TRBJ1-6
TGTGCCAGCAGTTACGGGGACAGAAATAATTCACCCCTCCACTTT
CASSYGDRNNSPLHF
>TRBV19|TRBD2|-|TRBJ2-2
TGTGCCAGTCTCCCTGGGAGGGCTAGCGGCTTAGACACCGGGGAGCTGTTTTTT
CASLPGRASGLDTGELFF
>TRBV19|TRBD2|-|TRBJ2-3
TGTGCCAGTAGTATCCAAGCGGGAGCATCAGATACGCAGTATTTT
CASSIQAGASDTQYF
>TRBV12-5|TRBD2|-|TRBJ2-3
TGTGCTAGTGGTTTCGGGGGGACAGATACGCAGTATTTT
CASGFGGTDTQYF
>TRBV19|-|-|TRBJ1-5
TGTGCCAGTAGTATGTCTGGAGGCCAGCCCCAGCATTTT
CASSMSGGQPQHF
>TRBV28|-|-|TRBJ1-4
TGTGCCAGCAGTGGGGGGAGTATTCCCGAAAAACTGTTTTTT
CASSGGSIPEKLFF
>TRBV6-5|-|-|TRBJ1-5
TGTGCCAGCAGAAAGGGAGGGGACAATCAGCCCCAGCATTTT
CASRKGGDNQPQHF
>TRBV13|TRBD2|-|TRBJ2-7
TGTGCCAGCAGCTTCAGACTAGCGGGCCTACAGTACTTC
CASSFRLAGLQYF
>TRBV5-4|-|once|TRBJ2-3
TGTGCCAGCAGCCTGTGGGCCAGCACAGATACGCAGTATTTT
CASSLWASTDTQYF
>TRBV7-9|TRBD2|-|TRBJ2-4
TGTGCCAGCGGCGATTTAGCGGGATCAAACATTCAGTACTTC
CASGDLAGSNIQYF
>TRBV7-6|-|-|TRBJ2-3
TGTGCCAGCACCGGGTTTGGTAGGACAGATACGCAGTATTTT
CASTGFGRTDTQYF
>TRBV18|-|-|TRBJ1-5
TGTGCCAGCTCACCAGGGGGCGGCAATCAGCCCCAGCATTTT
CASSPGGGNQPQHF
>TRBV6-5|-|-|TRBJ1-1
TGTGCCAGCAGTTTGACTCAGGGGACTGAAGCTTTCTTT
CASSLTQGTEAFF
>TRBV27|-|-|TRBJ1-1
TGTGCCAGCAGCCTGGGCTCGGGGGGCGGGACTGAAGCTTTCTTT
CASSLGSGGGTEAFF
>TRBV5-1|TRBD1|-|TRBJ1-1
TGCGCCAGCAGCTTCTATCCGGGACAGGGAAGTGAAGCTTTCTTT
CASSFYPGQGSEAFF
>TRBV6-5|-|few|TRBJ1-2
TGTGCCAGCAGTTACGACAGGAACTATGGCTACACCTTC
CASSYDRNYGYTF